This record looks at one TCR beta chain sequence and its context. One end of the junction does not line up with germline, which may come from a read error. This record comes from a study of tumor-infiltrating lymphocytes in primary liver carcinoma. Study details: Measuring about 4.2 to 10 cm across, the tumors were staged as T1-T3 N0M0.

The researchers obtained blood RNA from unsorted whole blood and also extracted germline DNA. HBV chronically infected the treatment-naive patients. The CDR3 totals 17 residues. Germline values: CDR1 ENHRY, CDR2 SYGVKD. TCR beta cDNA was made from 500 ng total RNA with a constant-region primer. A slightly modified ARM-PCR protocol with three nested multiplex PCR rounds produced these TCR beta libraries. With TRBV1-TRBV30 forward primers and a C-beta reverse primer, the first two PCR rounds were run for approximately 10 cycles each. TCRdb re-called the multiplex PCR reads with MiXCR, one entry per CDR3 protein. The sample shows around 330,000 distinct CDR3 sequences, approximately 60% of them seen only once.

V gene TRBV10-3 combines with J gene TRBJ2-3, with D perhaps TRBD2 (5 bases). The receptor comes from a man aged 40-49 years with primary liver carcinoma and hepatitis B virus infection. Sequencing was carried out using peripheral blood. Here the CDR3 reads CATSEPIACSSTDTQYF. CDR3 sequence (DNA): TGTGCCACCAGTGAGCCTATAGCGTGCTCTAGCACAGATACGCAGTATTTT.